Shown below are 20 T cell receptor beta chains from a single sample sequenced in a study of cytomegalovirus exposure and HLA in healthy donors. PCR used 60 Vbeta primers and 13 Jbeta primers. The repertoire was sequenced with immunoSEQ multiplex PCR; TCRdb's copy has only in-frame clones and lacks some. Among about 140,000 clones, 78% were seen once, and the ten largest hold roughly 2.8%. The sample was PBMCs. Receptors were obtained from a male donor in good health and CMV-seronegative.

This sequence joins TRBV7-2 and TRBJ1-2; the match to TRBD1 covers 8 bases. CDR3 length: 18 residues. Trimming at V came to 4 bases and at J to 0 bases, leaving 13 bases not matched to a gene. Germline CDR1 SGHTA, CDR2 FQGNSA. The CDR3 region is CASSYPGTGHLTNYGYTF. Written as DNA, the CDR3 is TGTGCCAGCAGCTACCCCGGGACAGGACACCTTACTAACTATGGCTACACCTTC.

The chain combines TRBV7-9 with TRBJ2-3; a weak D match, TRBD2 (5 bases). The CDR3 consists of 12 residues. Germline CDR1 SEHNR, CDR2 FQNEAQ (reference sequence). V was trimmed by 3 bases and J by 11 bases, leaving 12 bases between them. This CDR3 reads CASSFGVGGQYF. In DNA, the CDR3 is TGTGCCAGCAGCTTCGGGGTAGGAGGGCAGTATTTT.

The rearrangement joins TRBV5-6 to TRBJ2-7; 13 bases are shared with TRBD2. Germline CDR1 is SGHDT and CDR2 is YYEEEE. The junction had 8 bases not matched to a gene; V was cut back by 4 bases and J by 7 bases. The CDR3 has 15 residues. Written as DNA, the CDR3 is TGTGCCAGCAGCGCATCACTAGCGGGAGGGCTGGAGCAGTACTTC. It is translated as CASSASLAGGLEQYF.

The chain couples TRBV9 to TRBJ1-2; tentative D call: TRBD1 (5 bases). Trimming shortened V by 0 bases and J by 7 bases, and 13 bases separated the two germline ends. The CDR3 contains 14 residues. Germline loops: CDR1 SGDLS, CDR2 YYNGEE. DNA for the CDR3: TGTGCCAGCAGCGTAGCAATGGACGGGGGTGGCTACACCTTC. It is translated as CASSVAMDGGGYTF.

The chain is built from TRBV18 and TRBJ1-2; TRBD1 agrees at 9 bases. The CDR3 covers 16 residues. V trimming: 4 bases; J trimming: 8 bases; junction bases outside the gene matches: 14. The germline gives CDR1 KGHSH, CDR2 LQKENI. The CDR3 nucleotides are TGTGCCAGCTCACTCACCAATACCGGGACAGGGAGCGGCTACACCTTC. Translating gives CASSLTNTGTGSGYTF.

This clone was detected a few times. The chain couples TRBV9 to TRBJ1-4; D is perhaps TRBD1 (6 bases). Per the germline V gene, CDR1 is SGDLS and CDR2 is YYNGEE. V was pared by 0 bases and J by 5 bases, with 11 bases between. This CDR3 spans 15 amino acids. Here the CDR3 reads CASSVDPGQNEKLFF. The CDR3 DNA reads TGTGCCAGCAGCGTAGATCCGGGACAAAATGAAAAACTGTTTTTT.

The chain recombines TRBV5-1 with TRBJ1-2; D possibly corresponds to TRBD1 (5 bases). CDR1 SGHRS and CDR2 YFSETQ come from the germline V gene. Trimming pared 0 bases from V and 8 bases from J, leaving 11 bases between. This CDR3 has 13 residues. CDR3 sequence (DNA): TGCGCCAGCAGCTTGGCTGGGGGGTCCGGCTACACCTTC. Protein product: CASSLAGGSGYTF.

The chain is built from TRBV28 and TRBJ2-7; D is unresolved. This CDR3 has 13 residues. Trimming pared 3 bases from V and 2 bases from J, leaving 8 bases between. Germline CDR1 and CDR2: MDHEN and SYDVKM. The DNA of the CDR3 is TGTGCCAGCAGTTTTCGCACTCCCTACGAGCAGTACTTC. It is translated as CASSFRTPYEQYF.

CDR3 protein: CASSMPRGQGNQPQHF. The CDR3 DNA follows: TGTGCCAGTAGTATGCCCAGGGGGCAGGGCAATCAGCCCCAGCATTTT. V and J are TRBV19 and TRBJ1-5, with TRBD1 identical over 8 bases. The CDR3 is 16 amino acids. Germline values: CDR1 LNHDA, CDR2 SQIVND (reference sequence). After removal of 3 bases from V and 2 bases from J, the junction contained 6 bases not matched to a gene. The complete variable domain, with remaining parts taken from reference TRBV19 and TRBJ1-5, reads DGGITQSPKYLFRKEGQNVTLSCEQNLNHDAMYWYRQDPGQGLRLIYYSQIVNDFQKGDIAEGYSVSREKKESFPLTVTSAQKNPTAFYLCASSMPRGQGNQPQHFGDGTRLSIL.

The chain recombines TRBV4-1 with TRBJ2-5, with TRBD1 matching over 8 bases. V dropped 1 base and J dropped 5; count of bases not matched to a gene: 9. The CDR3 is 16 amino acids. Germline V CDR1 and CDR2: MGHRA, YSYEKL. CDR3 loop: CASSQAGAGGGETQYF. The CDR3 DNA reads as TGCGCCAGCAGCCAAGCCGGAGCAGGGGGCGGGGAGACCCAGTACTTC.

In its sample, this clone was seen once. V usage is TRBV10-3 and J usage is TRBJ1-2; a possible D gene is TRBD1 (5 bases). Germline V gene data show CDR1 as ENHRY and CDR2 as SYGVKD. There are 13 residues in the CDR3. Trimming took 4 bases from V and 7 from J, leaving 13 bases between them. The CDR3 protein is CAISGEGRGGYTF. As DNA, the CDR3 is TGTGCCATCAGTGGGGAGGGGCGCGGTGGCTACACCTTC.

The genes are TRBV19 and TRBJ2-7; TRBD1 is a possible D gene (5 bases). Trimming left V 5 bases short and J 3 bases short, with 14 bases between. The germline gives CDR1 LNHDA, CDR2 SQIVND (reference sequence). This CDR3 has 14 amino acids. For the CDR3, the DNA is TGTGCCAGTAGTCGAAGTGGGGCAGGCTACGAGCAGTACTTC. Translated, it gives CASSRSGAGYEQYF.

CDR3 nucleotides: TGTGCCAGCAGCCCCTTCGGGGGGGGGCCGGCCAAAAACATTCAGTACTTC. It codes for CASSPFGGGPAKNIQYF. V is TRBV7-3 and J is TRBJ2-4; TRBD2 matches 8 bases. V lost 5 bases to trimming and J lost 1 base; unmatched junction nucleotides: 10. Germline V gene data show CDR1 as SGHTA and CDR2 as FQGTGA. This CDR3 is 17 amino acids long.

A few counts support this clone. This chain joins TRBV6-4 and TRBJ1-2; 9 nucleotides match TRBD1. From germline, CDR1 is MRHNA and CDR2 SNTAGT. V was pared by 6 bases and J by 7 bases, with 6 bases of the junction left unmatched. The length of the CDR3 is 13 residues. CDR3 in amino acids: CASRAQGALGYTF. The CDR3 bases are TGTGCCAGCAGGGCACAGGGGGCGCTTGGCTACACCTTC.

This clone was found a few times. The chain is built from TRBV5-8 and TRBJ2-7, with a weak D call TRBD1 (7 bases). V lost 0 bases and J 2 bases, leaving 12 bases between the germline ends. Looked up from germline, CDR1 is SGHTS and CDR2 is YDEGEE. There are 15 residues in the CDR3. The CDR3 here is CASSLVAGGTYEQYF. The CDR3 bases are TGTGCCAGCAGCTTGGTCGCAGGGGGGACCTACGAGCAGTACTTC.

A few counts support this clone. The chain links TRBV27 to TRBJ1-5, with 8 bases fitting TRBD1. The trim removed 3 bases at V and 6 bases at J, leaving 4 bases unmatched. The CDR3 runs 14 residues. Germline V gives CDR1 MNHEY, CDR2 SMNVEV (reference sequence). Here the CDR3 reads CASSLVTGAQPQHF. The CDR3 DNA reads as TGTGCCAGCAGTTTGGTGACAGGGGCTCAGCCCCAGCATTTT.

V is TRBV7-9 and J is TRBJ2-7; D is ambiguous. Germline V gene data show CDR1 as SEHNR and CDR2 as FQNEAQ (reference sequence). Between the trimmed V and J ends, which lost 4 bases and 7 bases, there was a span of 5 bases. The CDR3 totals 10 residues. The CDR3 DNA follows: TGTGCCAGCAGCTCGGTAGAGCAGTACTTC. Amino acid sequence: CASSSVEQYF.

The rearrangement uses TRBV5-1 and TRBJ1-2, with 8 positions matching TRBD1. Unmatched junction bases numbered 7, after V lost 4 bases and J lost 5 bases. The CDR3 is made up of 14 amino acids. The germline gives CDR1 SGHRS, CDR2 YFSETQ. CDR3 in amino acids: CASSTGQGLYGYTF. DNA for the CDR3: TGCGCCAGCAGCACCGGACAGGGCTTATATGGCTACACCTTC.

This clone was observed a few times. V gene TRBV7-2 combines with J gene TRBJ2-1; 9 bases agree with TRBD1. V lost 2 bases and J lost 6; bases outside the gene matches: 2. Germline values: CDR1 SGHTA, CDR2 FQGNSA. The length of the CDR3 is 14 residues. The CDR3: CASSLWTGANEQFF. The DNA of the CDR3 is TGTGCCAGCAGCTTATGGACAGGGGCCAATGAGCAGTTCTTC.

The V call is TRBV25-1, the J call TRBJ1-2; the match to TRBD1 covers 8 bases. From germline, CDR1 is MGHDK and CDR2 SYGVNS. The CDR3 contains 11 residues. Unmatched junction bases numbered 4, after V lost 8 bases and J lost 8 bases. For the CDR3, the DNA is TGTGCCAGCGGACAGGGTACGGGCTACACCTTC. Protein sequence: CASGQGTGYTF.